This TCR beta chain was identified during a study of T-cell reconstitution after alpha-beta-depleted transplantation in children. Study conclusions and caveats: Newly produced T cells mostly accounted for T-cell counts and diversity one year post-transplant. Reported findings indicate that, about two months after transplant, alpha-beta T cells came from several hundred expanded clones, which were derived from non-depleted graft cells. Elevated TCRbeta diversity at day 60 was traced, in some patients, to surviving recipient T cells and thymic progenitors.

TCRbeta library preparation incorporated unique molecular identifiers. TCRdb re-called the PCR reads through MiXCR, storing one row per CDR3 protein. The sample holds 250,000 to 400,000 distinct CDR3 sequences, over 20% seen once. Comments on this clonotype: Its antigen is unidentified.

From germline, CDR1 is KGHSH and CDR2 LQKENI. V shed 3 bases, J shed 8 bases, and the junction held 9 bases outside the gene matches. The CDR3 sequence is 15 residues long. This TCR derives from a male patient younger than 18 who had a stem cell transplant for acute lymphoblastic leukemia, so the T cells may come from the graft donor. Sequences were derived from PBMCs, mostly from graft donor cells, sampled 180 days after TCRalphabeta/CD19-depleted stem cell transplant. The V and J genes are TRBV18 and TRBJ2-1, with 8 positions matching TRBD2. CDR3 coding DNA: TGTGCCAGCTCACCCATCGGGACTAGGAGCCATGAGCAGTTCTTC. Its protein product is CASSPIGTRSHEQFF.